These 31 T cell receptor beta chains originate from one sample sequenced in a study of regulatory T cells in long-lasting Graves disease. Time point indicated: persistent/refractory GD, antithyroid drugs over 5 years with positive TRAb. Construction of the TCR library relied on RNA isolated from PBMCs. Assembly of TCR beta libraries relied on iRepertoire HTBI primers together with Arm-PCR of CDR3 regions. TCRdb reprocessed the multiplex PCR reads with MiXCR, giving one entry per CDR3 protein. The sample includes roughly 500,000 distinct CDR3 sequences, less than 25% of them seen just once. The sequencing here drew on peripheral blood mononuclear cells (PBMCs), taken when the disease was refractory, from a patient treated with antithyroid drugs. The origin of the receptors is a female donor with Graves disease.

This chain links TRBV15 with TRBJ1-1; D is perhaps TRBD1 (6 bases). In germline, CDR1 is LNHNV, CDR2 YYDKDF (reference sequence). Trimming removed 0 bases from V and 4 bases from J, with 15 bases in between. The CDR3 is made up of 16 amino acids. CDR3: CATSRDRGAWATEAFF. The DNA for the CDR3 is TGTGCCACCAGCAGAGATCGGGGGGCATGGGCCACTGAAGCTTTCTTT.

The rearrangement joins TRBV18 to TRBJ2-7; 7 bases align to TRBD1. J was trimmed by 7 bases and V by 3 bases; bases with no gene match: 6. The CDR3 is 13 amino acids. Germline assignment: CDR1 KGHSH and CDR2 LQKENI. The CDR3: CASSPQQGKEQYF. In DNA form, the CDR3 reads TGTGCCAGCTCACCCCAACAGGGGAAGGAGCAGTACTTC.

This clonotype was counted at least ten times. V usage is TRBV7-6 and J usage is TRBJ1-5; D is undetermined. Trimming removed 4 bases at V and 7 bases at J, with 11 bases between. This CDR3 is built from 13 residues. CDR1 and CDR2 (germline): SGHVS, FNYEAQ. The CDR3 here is CASSSGGEQPQHF. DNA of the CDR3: TGTGCCAGCAGCTCCGGCGGGGAACAGCCCCAGCATTTT.

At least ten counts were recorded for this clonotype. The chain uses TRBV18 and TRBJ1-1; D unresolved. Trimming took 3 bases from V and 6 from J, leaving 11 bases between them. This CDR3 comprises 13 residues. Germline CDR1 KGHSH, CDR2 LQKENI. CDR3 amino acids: CASSPHLEAEAFF. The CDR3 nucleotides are TGTGCCAGCTCACCCCACTTGGAGGCTGAAGCTTTCTTT.

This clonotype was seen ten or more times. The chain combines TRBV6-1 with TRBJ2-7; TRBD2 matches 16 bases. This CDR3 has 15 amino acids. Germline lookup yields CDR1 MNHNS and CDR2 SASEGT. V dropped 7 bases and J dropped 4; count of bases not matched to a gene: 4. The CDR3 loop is CASNLGLAGGYEQYF. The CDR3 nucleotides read TGTGCCAGCAACCTGGGACTAGCGGGAGGGTACGAGCAGTACTTC.

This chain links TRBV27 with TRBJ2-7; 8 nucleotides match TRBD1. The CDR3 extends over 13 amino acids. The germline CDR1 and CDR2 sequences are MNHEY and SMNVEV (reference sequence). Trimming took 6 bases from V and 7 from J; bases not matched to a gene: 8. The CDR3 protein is CASRNRGSGEQYF. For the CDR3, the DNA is TGTGCCAGCAGGAACAGGGGGTCGGGAGAGCAGTACTTC.

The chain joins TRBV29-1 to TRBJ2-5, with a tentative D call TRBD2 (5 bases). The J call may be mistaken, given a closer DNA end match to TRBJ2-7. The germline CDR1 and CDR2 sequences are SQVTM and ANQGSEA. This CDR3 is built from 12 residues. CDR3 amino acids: CSGGLHTYEQYF. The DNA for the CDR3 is TGCAGCGGAGGGCTCCACACCTACGAGCAGTACTTC.

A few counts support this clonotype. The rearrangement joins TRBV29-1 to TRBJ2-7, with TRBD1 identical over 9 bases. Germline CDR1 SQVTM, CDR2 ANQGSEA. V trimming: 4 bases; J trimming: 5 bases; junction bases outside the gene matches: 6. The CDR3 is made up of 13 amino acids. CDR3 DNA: TGCAGCGTTGTGGGGGACAGGGTCGACGAGCAGTACTTC. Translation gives CSVVGDRVDEQYF.

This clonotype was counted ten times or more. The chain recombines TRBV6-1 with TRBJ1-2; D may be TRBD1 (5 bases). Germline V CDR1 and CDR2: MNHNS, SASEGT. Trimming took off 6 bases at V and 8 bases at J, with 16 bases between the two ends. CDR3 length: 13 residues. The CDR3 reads CASSLVQGGGYTF. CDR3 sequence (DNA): TGTGCCAGCAGCCTAGTTCAGGGTGGGGGCTACACCTTC.

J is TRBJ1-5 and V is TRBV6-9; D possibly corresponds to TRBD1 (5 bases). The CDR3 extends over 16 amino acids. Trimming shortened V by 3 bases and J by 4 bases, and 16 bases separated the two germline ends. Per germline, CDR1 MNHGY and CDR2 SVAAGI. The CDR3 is CASSYGSQGRNQPQHF. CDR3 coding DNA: TGTGCCAGCAGTTACGGTTCGCAGGGAAGAAATCAGCCCCAGCATTTT.

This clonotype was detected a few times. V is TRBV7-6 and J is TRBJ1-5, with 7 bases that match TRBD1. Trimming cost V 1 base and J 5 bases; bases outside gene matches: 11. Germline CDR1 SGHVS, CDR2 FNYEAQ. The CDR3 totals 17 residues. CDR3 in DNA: TGTGCCAGCAGCTTAGAGACAGGGTATGATGTATATCAGCCCCAGCATTTT. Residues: CASSLETGYDVYQPQHF.

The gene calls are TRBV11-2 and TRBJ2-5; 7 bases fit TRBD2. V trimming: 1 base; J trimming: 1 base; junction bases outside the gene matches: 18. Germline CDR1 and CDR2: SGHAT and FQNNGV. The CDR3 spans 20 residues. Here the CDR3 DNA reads TGTGCCAGCAGCTTAGGCGTTTGGGGTACAATGGGCGGGGGCCAAGAGACCCAGTACTTC. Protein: CASSLGVWGTMGGGQETQYF.

The CDR3 bases are TGTGCCAGCAGCGTAGATGGACAGGGCTACGAGCAGTACTTC. Translation: CASSVDGQGYEQYF. This chain uses TRBV9 with TRBJ2-7; the match to TRBD1 covers 8 bases. CDR3 size: 14 residues. V was pared by 0 bases and J by 3 bases, with 2 bases of the junction left unmatched. Germline V gene sequence: CDR1 SGDLS, CDR2 YYNGEE.

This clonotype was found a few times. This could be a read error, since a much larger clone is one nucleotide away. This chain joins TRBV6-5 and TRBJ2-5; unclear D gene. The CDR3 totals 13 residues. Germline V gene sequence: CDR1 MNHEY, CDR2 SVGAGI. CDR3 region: CASSYSDAEIQYF. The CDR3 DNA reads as TGTGCCAGCAGTTACAGTGATGCGGAGATCCAGTACTTC.

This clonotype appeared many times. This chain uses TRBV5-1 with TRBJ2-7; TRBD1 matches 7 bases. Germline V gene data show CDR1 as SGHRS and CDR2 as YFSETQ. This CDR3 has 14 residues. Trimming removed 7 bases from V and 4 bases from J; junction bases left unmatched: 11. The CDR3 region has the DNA TGCGCCAGCTACAATACAGGGGTGCGGTACGAGCAGTACTTC. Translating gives CASYNTGVRYEQYF. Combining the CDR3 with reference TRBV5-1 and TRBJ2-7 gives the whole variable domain KAGVTQTPRYLIKTRGQQVTLSCSPISGHRSVSWYQQTPGQGLQFLFEYFSETQRNKGNFPGRFSGRQFSNSRSEMNVSTLELGDSALYLCASYNTGVRYEQYFGPGTRLTVT.

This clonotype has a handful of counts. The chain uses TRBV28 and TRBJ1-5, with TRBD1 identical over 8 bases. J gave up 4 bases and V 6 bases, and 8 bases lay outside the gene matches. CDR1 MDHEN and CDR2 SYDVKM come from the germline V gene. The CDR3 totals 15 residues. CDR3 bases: TGTGCCAGCAGCTCCCAGGGGGCTGGAAATCAGCCCCAGCATTTT. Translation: CASSSQGAGNQPQHF.

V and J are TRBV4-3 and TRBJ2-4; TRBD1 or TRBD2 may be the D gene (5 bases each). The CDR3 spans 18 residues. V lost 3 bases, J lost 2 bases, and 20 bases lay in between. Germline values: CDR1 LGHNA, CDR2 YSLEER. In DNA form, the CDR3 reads TGCGCCAGCAGCCAGATGGGGGAAGGGAGTGAGACCAAAAACATTCAGTACTTC. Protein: CASSQMGEGSETKNIQYF.

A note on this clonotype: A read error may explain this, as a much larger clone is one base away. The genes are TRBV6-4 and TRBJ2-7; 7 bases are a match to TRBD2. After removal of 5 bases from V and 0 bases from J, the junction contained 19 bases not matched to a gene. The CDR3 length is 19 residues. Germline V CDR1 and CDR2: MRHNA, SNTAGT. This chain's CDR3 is CASSPRLATQPEASYEQYF. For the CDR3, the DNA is TGTGCCAGCAGTCCCAGACTAGCCACACAACCGGAGGCCTCCTACGAGCAGTACTTC.

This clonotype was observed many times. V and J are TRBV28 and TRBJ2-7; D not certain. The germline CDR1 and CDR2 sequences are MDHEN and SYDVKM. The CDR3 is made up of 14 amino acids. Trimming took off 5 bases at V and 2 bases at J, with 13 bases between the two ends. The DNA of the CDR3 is TGTGCCAGCAGTCGATTCAGGACCCCCTACGAGCAGTACTTC. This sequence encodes CASSRFRTPYEQYF.

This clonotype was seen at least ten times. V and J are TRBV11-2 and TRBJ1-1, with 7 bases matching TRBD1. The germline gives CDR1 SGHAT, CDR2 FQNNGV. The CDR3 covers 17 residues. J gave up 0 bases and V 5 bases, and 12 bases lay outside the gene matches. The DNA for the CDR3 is TGTGCCAGCAGCACCGGGGGGAGGGGGCGTTTGAACACTGAAGCTTTCTTT. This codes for CASSTGGRGRLNTEAFF. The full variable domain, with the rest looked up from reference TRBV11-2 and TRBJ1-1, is EAGVAQSPRYKIIEKRQSVAFWCNPISGHATLYWYQQILGQGPKLLIQFQNNGVVDDSQLPKDRFSAERLKGVDSTLKIQPAKLEDSAVYLCASSTGGRGRLNTEAFFGQGTRLTVV.

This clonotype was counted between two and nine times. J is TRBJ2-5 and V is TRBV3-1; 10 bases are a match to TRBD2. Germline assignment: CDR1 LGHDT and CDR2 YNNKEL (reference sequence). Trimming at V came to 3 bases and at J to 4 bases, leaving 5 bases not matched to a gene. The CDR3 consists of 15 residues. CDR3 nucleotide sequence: TGTGCCAGCAGCCAGCTAGCGGGAGCCGCAGAGACCCAGTACTTC. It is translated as CASSQLAGAAETQYF.

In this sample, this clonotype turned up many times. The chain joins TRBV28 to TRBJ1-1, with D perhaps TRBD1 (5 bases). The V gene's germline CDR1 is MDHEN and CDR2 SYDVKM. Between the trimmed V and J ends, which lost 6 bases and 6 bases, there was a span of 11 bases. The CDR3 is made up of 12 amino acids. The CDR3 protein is CASSFWGAEAFF. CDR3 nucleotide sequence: TGTGCCAGCAGCTTTTGGGGGGCTGAAGCTTTCTTT.

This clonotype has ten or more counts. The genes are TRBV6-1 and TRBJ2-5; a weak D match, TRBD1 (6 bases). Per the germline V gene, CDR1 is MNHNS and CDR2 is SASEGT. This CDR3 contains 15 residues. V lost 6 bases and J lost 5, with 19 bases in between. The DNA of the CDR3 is TGTGCCAGCAGCCTACTTGGGGGCTCGGAGGAGACCCAGTACTTC. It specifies CASSLLGGSEETQYF.

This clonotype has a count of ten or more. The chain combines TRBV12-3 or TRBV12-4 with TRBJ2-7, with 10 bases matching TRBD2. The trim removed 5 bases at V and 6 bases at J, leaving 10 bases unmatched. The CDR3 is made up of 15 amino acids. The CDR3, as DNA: TGTGCCAGCAGTAGCACCATGGGACTAGCGACCGAGCAGTACTTC. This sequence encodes CASSSTMGLATEQYF.

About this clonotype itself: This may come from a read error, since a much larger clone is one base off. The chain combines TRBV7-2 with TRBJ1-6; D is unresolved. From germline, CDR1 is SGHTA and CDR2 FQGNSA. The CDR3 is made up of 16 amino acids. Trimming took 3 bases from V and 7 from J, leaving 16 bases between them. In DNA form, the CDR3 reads TGTGCCAGCAGCTTGTGGCAGGCCCTTTTCAATTCACCCCTCCACTTT. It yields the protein CASSLWQALFNSPLHF.

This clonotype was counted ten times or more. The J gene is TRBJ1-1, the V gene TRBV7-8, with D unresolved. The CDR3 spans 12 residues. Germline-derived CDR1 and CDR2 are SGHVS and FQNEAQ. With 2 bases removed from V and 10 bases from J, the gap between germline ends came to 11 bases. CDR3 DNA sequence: TGTGCCAGCAGCTTATGGGCCGGGCTAGCTTTCTTT. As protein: CASSLWAGLAFF.

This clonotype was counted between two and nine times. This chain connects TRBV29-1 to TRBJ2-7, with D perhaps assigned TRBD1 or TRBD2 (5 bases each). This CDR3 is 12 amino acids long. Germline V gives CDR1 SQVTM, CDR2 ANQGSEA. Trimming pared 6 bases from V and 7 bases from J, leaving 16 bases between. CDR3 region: CSVKRGAWEQYF. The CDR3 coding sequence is TGCAGCGTCAAGCGAGGGGCCTGGGAGCAGTACTTC.

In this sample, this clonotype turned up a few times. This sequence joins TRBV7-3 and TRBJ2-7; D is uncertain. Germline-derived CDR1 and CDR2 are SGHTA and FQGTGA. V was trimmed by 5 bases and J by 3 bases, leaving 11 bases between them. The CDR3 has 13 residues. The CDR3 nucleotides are TGTGCCAGCAGCGCTTATAGTGGCTACGAGCAGTACTTC. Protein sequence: CASSAYSGYEQYF. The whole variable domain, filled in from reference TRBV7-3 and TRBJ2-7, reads GAGVSQTPSNKVTEKGKYVELRCDPISGHTALYWYRQSLGQGPEFLIYFQGTGAADDSGLPNDRFFAVRPEGSVSTLKIQRTERGDSAVYLCASSAYSGYEQYFGPGTRLTVT.

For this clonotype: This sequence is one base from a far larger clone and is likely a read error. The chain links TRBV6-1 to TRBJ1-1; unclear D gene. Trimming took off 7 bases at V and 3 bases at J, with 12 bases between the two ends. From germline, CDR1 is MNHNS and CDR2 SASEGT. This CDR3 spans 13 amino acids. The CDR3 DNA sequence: TGTGCCAGCAATTCTGGGTCGGACACTGAAGCTTTCTTT. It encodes CASNSGSDTEAFF.

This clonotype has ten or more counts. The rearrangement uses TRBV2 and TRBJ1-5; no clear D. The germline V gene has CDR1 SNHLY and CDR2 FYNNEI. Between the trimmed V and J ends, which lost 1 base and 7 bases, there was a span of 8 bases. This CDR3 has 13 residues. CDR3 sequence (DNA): TGTGCCAGCAGTGAAGACAGCGGGCAGCCCCAGCATTTT. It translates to CASSEDSGQPQHF.

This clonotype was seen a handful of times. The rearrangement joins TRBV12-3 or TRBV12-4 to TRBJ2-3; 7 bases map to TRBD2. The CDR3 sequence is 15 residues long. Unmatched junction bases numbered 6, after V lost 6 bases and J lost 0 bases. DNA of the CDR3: TGTGCCAGCAGATCCACTAGCGCCAGCACAGATACGCAGTATTTT. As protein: CASRSTSASTDTQYF.